What follows describes a single T cell receptor beta chain. What it binds is not known. This sample stems from a study of neoadjuvant anti-PD-1 for oral cavity cancer. In the study overall: Around day 43, patients without progression received a fourth nivolumab dose before surgery.

Notes on the study in general: Higher pretreatment Treg/Th17 ratios tracked higher pretreatment blood clonality.

TCRdb's copy holds only in-frame clones and misses some; the assay was immunoSEQ multiplex PCR. The table includes 6,000 to 8,500 clones, 60% to 80% detected once. From germline, CDR1 is SGDLS and CDR2 YYNGEE. CDR3 length: 14 residues. V dropped 0 bases and J dropped 3; count of bases not matched to a gene: 2. This specimen was PBMCs, taken before nivolumab (anti-PD-1) treatment. The V gene is TRBV9, the J gene TRBJ2-5; the match to TRBD2 covers 7 bases. The sequence derives from a person aged 35-79 years with oral cavity squamous cell carcinoma. The CDR3 nucleotides read TGTGCCAGCAGCGTAGGTCTAGCGGAAGAGACCCAGTACTTC. This sequence encodes CASSVGLAEETQYF.